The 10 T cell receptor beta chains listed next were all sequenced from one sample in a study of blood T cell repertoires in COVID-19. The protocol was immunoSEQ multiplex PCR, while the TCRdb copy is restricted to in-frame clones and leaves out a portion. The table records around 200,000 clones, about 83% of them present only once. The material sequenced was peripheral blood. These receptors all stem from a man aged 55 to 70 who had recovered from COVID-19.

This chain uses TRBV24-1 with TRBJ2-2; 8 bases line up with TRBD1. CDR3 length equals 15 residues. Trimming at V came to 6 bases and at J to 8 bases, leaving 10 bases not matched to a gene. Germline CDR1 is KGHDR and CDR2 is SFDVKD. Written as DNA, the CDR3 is TGTGCCACCAGTCCTCCAGGGGGCTTGGGAGGGGAGCTGTTTTTT. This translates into CATSPPGGLGGELFF.

This chain's CDR3 is CASSPDRQPLNEKLFF. CDR3 nucleotides: TGTGCCAGCAGCCCCGACAGGCAGCCACTCAATGAAAAACTGTTTTTT. The rearrangement uses TRBV7-9 and TRBJ1-4; TRBD1 is a possible D gene (6 bases). There are 16 residues in the CDR3. Trimming took 5 bases from V and 5 from J, leaving 18 bases between them. CDR1 is SEHNR, CDR2 FQNEAQ, per germline (reference sequence).

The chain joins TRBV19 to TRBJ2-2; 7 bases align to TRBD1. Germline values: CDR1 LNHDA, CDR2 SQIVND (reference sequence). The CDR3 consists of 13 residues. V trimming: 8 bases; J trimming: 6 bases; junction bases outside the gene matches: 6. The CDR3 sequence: CASWGQGAGELFF. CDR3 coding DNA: TGTGCCAGTTGGGGCCAGGGGGCCGGGGAGCTGTTTTTT.

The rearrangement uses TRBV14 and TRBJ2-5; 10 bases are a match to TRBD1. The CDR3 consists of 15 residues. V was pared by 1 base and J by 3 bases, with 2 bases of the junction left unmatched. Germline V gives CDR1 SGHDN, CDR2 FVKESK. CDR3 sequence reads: CASSQGDRGEETQYF. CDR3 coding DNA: TGTGCCAGCAGCCAAGGGGACAGGGGTGAAGAGACCCAGTACTTC.

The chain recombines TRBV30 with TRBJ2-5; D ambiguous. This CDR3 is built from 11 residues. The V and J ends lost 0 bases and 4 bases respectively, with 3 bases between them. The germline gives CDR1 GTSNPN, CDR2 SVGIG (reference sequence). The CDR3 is CAWSVIETQYF. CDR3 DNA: TGTGCCTGGAGTGTTATAGAGACCCAGTACTTC.

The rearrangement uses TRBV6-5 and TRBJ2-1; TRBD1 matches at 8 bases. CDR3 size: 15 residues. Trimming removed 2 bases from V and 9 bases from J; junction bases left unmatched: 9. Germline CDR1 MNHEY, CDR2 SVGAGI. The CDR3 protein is CASSYPGGGIIEQFF. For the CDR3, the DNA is TGTGCCAGCAGTTACCCAGGGGGCGGAATAATTGAGCAGTTCTTC.

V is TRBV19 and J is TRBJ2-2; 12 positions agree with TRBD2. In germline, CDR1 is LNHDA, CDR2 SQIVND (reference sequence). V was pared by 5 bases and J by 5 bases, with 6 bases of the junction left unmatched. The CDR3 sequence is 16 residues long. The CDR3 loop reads CASSPPSGRGTGELFF. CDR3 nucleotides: TGTGCCAGTAGTCCCCCTAGCGGGAGGGGGACCGGGGAGCTGTTTTTT. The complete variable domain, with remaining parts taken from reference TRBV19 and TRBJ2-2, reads DGGITQSPKYLFRKEGQNVTLSCEQNLNHDAMYWYRQDPGQGLRLIYYSQIVNDFQKGDIAEGYSVSREKKESFPLTVTSAQKNPTAFYLCASSPPSGRGTGELFFGEGSRLTVL.

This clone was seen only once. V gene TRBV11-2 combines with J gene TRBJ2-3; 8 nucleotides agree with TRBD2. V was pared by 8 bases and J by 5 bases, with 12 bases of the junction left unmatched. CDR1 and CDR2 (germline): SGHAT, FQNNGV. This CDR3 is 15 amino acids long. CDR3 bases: TGTGCCAGCCGATCCGGGCGGGGGGCGAGAGATACGCAGTATTTT. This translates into CASRSGRGARDTQYF.

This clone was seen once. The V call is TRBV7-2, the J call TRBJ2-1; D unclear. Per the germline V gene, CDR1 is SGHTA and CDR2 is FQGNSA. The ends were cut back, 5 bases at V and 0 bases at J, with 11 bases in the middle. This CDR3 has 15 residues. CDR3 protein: CASSPSESSYNEQFF. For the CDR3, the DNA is TGTGCCAGCAGCCCCTCGGAGAGCTCCTACAATGAGCAGTTCTTC.

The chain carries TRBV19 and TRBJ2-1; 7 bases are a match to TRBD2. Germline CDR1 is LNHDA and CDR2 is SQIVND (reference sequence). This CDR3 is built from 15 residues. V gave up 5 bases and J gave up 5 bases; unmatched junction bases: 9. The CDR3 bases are TGTGCCAGTAGTCCCCGGGCGGGGGTAAACAATGAGCAGTTCTTC. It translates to CASSPRAGVNNEQFF.